The entry below describes one TCR beta chain. Its cognate antigen is unknown. This entry belongs to a study of neurological immune-mediated disorders. General study points: None of the CDR3 amino acid sequences found in expanded clones was shared across subjects. This suggests that the TCR-beta repertoires were private in all groups.

The CDR3 loop spans 13 amino acids. Germline assignment: CDR1 SGDLS and CDR2 YYNGEE. After removal of 3 bases from V and 4 bases from J, the junction contained 2 bases not matched to a gene. TCRdb passed the 5' RACE reads through MiXCR, listing each CDR3 protein once. The data contain some 4,500 distinct CDR3 sequences, about 22% of them singletons. This sequence originates from a woman in her sixties with HTLV-1-associated myelopathy (HAM/TSP). The rearrangement links TRBV9 to TRBJ1-1; 8 nucleotides line up with TRBD1. The sample taken for sequencing was CD8+ T cells from blood. In DNA, the CDR3 is TGTGCCAGCAGCGCCACAGGGGGCACTGAAGCTTTCTTT. As protein: CASSATGGTEAFF.